This TCR beta chain comes out of a study of response to subunit inactivated influenza vaccine. This clonotype has a count of ten or more. Trimming removed 4 bases at V and 6 bases at J, with 8 bases between. CDR3 length: 11 residues. Germline V CDR1 and CDR2: SQVTM, ANQGSEA. TCRdb analysed the RT-PCR reads with MiXCR anew, one entry per CDR3 protein. Here the sample spans about half a million distinct CDR3 sequences, around 25% being singletons. The chain has TRBV29-1 and TRBJ2-3; D uncertain. This sample comprised CD4+ T cells sorted from PBMCs, obtained around 5 days after vaccination. The sequence derives from a man in his fifties or sixties who received an inactivated influenza vaccine. CDR3 protein: CSVGMGDTQYF. CDR3 DNA: TGCAGCGTTGGAATGGGGGATACGCAGTATTTT.